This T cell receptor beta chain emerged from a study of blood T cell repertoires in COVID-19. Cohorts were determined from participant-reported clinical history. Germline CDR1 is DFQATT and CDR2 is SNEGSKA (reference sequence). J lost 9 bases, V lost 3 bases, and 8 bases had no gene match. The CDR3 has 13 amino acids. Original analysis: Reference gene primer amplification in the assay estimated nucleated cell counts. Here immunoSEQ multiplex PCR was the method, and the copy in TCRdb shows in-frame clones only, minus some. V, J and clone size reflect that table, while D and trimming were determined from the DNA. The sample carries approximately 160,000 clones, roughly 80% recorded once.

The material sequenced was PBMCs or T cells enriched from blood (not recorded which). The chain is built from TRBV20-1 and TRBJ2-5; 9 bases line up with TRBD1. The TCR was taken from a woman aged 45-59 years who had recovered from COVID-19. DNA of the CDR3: TGCAGTGCTAGTCTCGGGACAGGGAGTGCCCAGTACTTC. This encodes CSASLGTGSAQYF.